This is a list of T cell receptor beta chains from one sample in a study of control samples from healthy donors and cancer patients. Clones were sequenced by immunoSEQ multiplex PCR, and TCRdb holds only the in-frame ones, with some missing. Of about 85,000 clones in the sample, about 89% were seen once. The sample consisted of blood. The receptors shown here come from a woman aged 55-75 years in good health. The CDR3 runs from the conserved cysteine through the conserved F or W. Only some rows state a clone size, as once, few, many or a class for expanded clones.

abundance	v_gene	j_gene	CDR3aa
-	TRBV7-6	TRBJ2-7	CASSLGLNSYEQYF
-	TRBV5-6	TRBJ1-4	CASSQGAGPGEKLFF
-	TRBV5-6	TRBJ2-1	CASSFFGLAGGSYNEQFF
once	TRBV5-1	TRBJ2-1	CASSPPDINEQFF
-	TRBV28	TRBJ1-6	CASNLDQGFNSPLHF
-	TRBV30	TRBJ2-2	CAWSLWGTGELFF
-	TRBV3-1/TRBV3-2	TRBJ2-5	CASSHGPGVPSETQYF
-	TRBV15	TRBJ1-2	CATSRDRGGVRGYTF
-	TRBV9	TRBJ1-2	CASSVEGVGGYTF
-	TRBV11-2	TRBJ1-3	CASSFPGQPRSSGNTIYF
-	TRBV19	TRBJ1-4	CASKAAYTARAREKLFF
-	TRBV11-3	TRBJ2-3	CASSFTAGGDTQYF
-	TRBV25-1	TRBJ2-7	CASSKQGYEQYF
-	TRBV18	TRBJ2-7	CASSPGTYEQYF
-	TRBV5-1	TRBJ2-3	CASIEAGADTQYF
-	TRBV18	TRBJ2-5	CASSAGTGQETQYF
-	TRBV27	TRBJ1-2	CASRETGGHYGYTF
-	TRBV7-8	TRBJ2-7	CASSLTGITYEQYF
-	TRBV6-2/TRBV6-3	TRBJ2-6	CASSGTSGANVLTF
-	TRBV20-1	TRBJ1-2	CSASQGADNYGYTF
-	TRBV9	TRBJ1-4	CASSKDRGYEKLFF
-	TRBV7-2	TRBJ2-2	CASSLMKNTGELFF
once	TRBV7-9	TRBJ1-5	CASSSSSRDRGSNQPQHF
-	TRBV5-5	TRBJ1-2	CASSLGQGERGYTF
-	TRBV19	TRBJ1-6	CASSIAESFISPLHF
-	TRBV6-1	TRBJ1-2	CASSEADPLAGYGYTF
-	TRBV14	TRBJ1-6	CASSTRTGNRNSPLHF
-	TRBV18	TRBJ1-3	CASSPDGNTIYF
-	TRBV28	TRBJ1-2	CASSQPGQHHGDGYTF
-	TRBV5-6	TRBJ1-2	CASSLYGGDYGYTF
once	TRBV11-3	TRBJ2-5	CASSFDGTALGETQYF
once	TRBV13	TRBJ2-1	CASSFLAGPTYNEQFF
-	TRBV5-6	TRBJ1-1	CASSLGAQGVNTEAFF
-	TRBV11-3	TRBJ2-2	CASSPSPYESANTGELFF
few	TRBV25-1	TRBJ2-2	CASSETSGGPGELFF
-	TRBV6-5	TRBJ1-2	CASEQQVNYGYTF
once	TRBV4-3	TRBJ1-1	CASSQDTGVNTEAFF
once	TRBV3-1/TRBV3-2	TRBJ2-3	CASSQGPEGGTSGGAQYF
-	TRBV7-9	TRBJ2-3	CASSLGSGHTDTQYF
-	TRBV18	TRBJ1-1	CASSRSTVGSTEAFF
-	TRBV7-9	TRBJ2-5	CASSLLAGEETQYF
-	TRBV14	TRBJ2-4	CASSQARKRNIQYF
-	TRBV6-6	TRBJ2-6	CASRESGANVLTF
-	TRBV11-3	TRBJ2-1	CASSLGSGRGDEQFF
-	TRBV13	TRBJ2-1	CASSLGGVPYNEQFF
once	TRBV5-5	TRBJ1-6	CASSLGQRDSIRSPLHF
-	TRBV18	TRBJ2-2	CASSRGQAAGELFF
-	TRBV27	TRBJ2-3	CASSSKGQYFTDTQYF
-	TRBV11-1	TRBJ1-3	CAGGVISGNTIYF
few	TRBV21-1	TRBJ1-4	CASAGRWRYGEKLFF
-	TRBV29-1	TRBJ2-1	CSVVSAHYNEQFF
-	TRBV28	TRBJ2-1	CASSPYRGRGNEQFF
few	TRBV7-8	TRBJ2-1	CASSGRSGGVNEQFF
-	TRBV7-9	TRBJ2-1	CASRTGLAGGDEQFF
-	TRBV2	TRBJ2-1	CASSEAGGPRNEQFF
-	TRBV5-4	TRBJ2-7	CASSLGLAGAYEQYF
few	TRBV6-5	TRBJ1-2	CASRSTPGGGYTF